These 24 T cell receptor beta chains came from one sample sequenced in a study of blood T cell repertoires in COVID-19. TCRdb's table, derived via immunoSEQ multiplex PCR, lists solely in-frame clones and lacks some. The data contain hundreds of thousands of clones, about four fifths of them singletons. Sample: peripheral blood. The receptors derive from a man older than 75 with acute or convalescent COVID-19.

This clone was seen a handful of times. The sample contains more than one DNA sequence encoding this CDR3. The V and J genes are TRBV5-1 and TRBJ2-7; a possible D gene is TRBD2 (5 bases). Germline CDR1 and CDR2: SGHRS and YFSETQ. This CDR3 spans 14 amino acids. The V end was cut by 0 bases, the J end by 4 bases, with 11 bases between. CDR3 bases: TGCGCCAGCAGCTTGGGTCTAGCAGATTACGAGCAGTACTTC. It codes for CASSLGLADYEQYF.

The chain joins TRBV10-3 to TRBJ1-2; the D gene is possibly TRBD1 (5 bases). CDR3 length: 14 amino acids. Trimming took off 3 bases at V and 2 bases at J, with 10 bases between the two ends. The germline V gene has CDR1 ENHRY and CDR2 SYGVKD. In nucleotides, the CDR3 is TGTGCCATCAGTGAACAACAGGCAAACTATGGCTACACCTTC. This translates into CAISEQQANYGYTF.

This chain connects TRBV24-1 to TRBJ2-3; 9 nucleotides line up with TRBD2. CDR1 is KGHDR and CDR2 is SFDVKD in the germline V gene. V lost 2 bases to trimming and J lost 4 bases; unmatched junction nucleotides: 3. CDR3 length: 15 amino acids. The CDR3 DNA follows: TGTGCCACCAGTGATTCACGGACTAGCGCAGATACGCAGTATTTT. It encodes CATSDSRTSADTQYF.

The chain employs TRBV3-1 (or the pseudogene TRBV3-2) and TRBJ1-2; perhaps TRBD1 as D (5 bases). CDR1 LGHDT and CDR2 YNNKEL come from the germline V gene (reference sequence). V shed 4 bases and J shed 0 bases, with 12 bases lying between them. The CDR3 is 15 amino acids. In nucleotides, the CDR3 is TGTGCCAGCAGCCTAGGACAAATTTCTAACTATGGCTACACCTTC. Its translation: CASSLGQISNYGYTF.

The CDR3 bases are TGTGCCATCAGTGACGGGGGACTAGAGGAGGGGCGGGAGCAGTTCTTC. Its translation: CAISDGGLEEGREQFF. V usage is TRBV10-3 and J usage is TRBJ2-1, with 8 bases aligning to TRBD2. Germline assignment: CDR1 ENHRY and CDR2 SYGVKD. The CDR3 consists of 16 residues. The V gene end was trimmed by 3 bases and the J gene end by 10 bases; junction bases not matched to a gene: 14.

This clone was found many times. This chain uses TRBV29-1 with TRBJ2-7; TRBD1 agrees at 11 bases. CDR1 and CDR2 (germline): SQVTM, ANQGSEA. The CDR3 extends over 13 amino acids. The ends lost 1 base at V and 6 bases at J; junction bases unmatched: 2. The CDR3 loop reads CSVEGTGGSEQYF. The CDR3 nucleotides read TGCAGCGTTGAAGGGACAGGGGGCTCCGAGCAGTACTTC.

V and J are TRBV7-9 and TRBJ2-2; the match to TRBD2 covers 7 bases. From germline, CDR1 is SEHNR and CDR2 FQNEAQ (reference sequence). After removal of 5 bases from V and 4 bases from J, the junction contained 7 bases not matched to a gene. This CDR3 has 15 residues. The CDR3 bases are TGTGCCAGCAGCCCCGGGAGGCCCCCCACCGGGGAGCTGTTTTTT. The encoded protein is CASSPGRPPTGELFF.

The chain recombines TRBV3-1 (or the pseudogene TRBV3-2) with TRBJ2-5; no clear D gene. Looked up from germline, CDR1 is LGHDT and CDR2 is YNNKEL (reference sequence). The CDR3 covers 15 residues. Trimming shortened V by 0 bases and J by 2 bases, and 10 bases separated the two germline ends. The CDR3 reads CASSQDQPGQETQYF. The CDR3 bases are TGTGCCAGCAGCCAAGATCAGCCGGGTCAAGAGACCCAGTACTTC.

In DNA form, the CDR3 reads TGTGCCAGCAGCTTCAACGGGGGGCGGACTGAAGCTTTCTTT. It encodes CASSFNGGRTEAFF. The chain employs TRBV3-1 (or the pseudogene TRBV3-2) and TRBJ1-1; D is perhaps TRBD1 (6 bases). Trimming pared 5 bases from V and 5 bases from J, leaving 15 bases between. CDR1 and CDR2 from the germline V gene are LGHDT and YNNKEL (reference sequence). This CDR3 spans 14 amino acids.

This clone was found once. The rearrangement links TRBV10-3 to TRBJ1-2, with 8 bases that match TRBD1. The CDR3 spans 17 residues. The trim removed 3 bases at V and 3 bases at J, leaving 12 bases unmatched. Germline V gives CDR1 ENHRY, CDR2 SYGVKD. The CDR3, as DNA: TGTGCCATCAGTGACTGGGGACAGGTGGCGTTTGACTATGGCTACACCTTC. Its protein is CAISDWGQVAFDYGYTF.

This sequence joins TRBV9 and TRBJ2-5, with 11 positions matching TRBD1. CDR1 and CDR2 from the germline V gene are SGDLS and YYNGEE. V trimming: 0 bases; J trimming: 3 bases; junction bases outside the gene matches: 7. CDR3 length: 17 amino acids. CDR3 protein: CASSVAPWGQGEETQYF. DNA for the CDR3: TGTGCCAGCAGCGTAGCTCCTTGGGGACAGGGGGAAGAGACCCAGTACTTC.

This chain links TRBV7-8 with TRBJ1-2; a possible D gene is TRBD1 (5 bases). The CDR3 is made up of 13 amino acids. V gave up 4 bases and J gave up 3 bases, with 9 bases separating them. CDR1 and CDR2 (germline): SGHVS, FQNEAQ. The CDR3 DNA reads TGTGCCAGCAGCTCCGGGACTTACTATGGCTACACCTTC. Translation gives CASSSGTYYGYTF. The full variable domain, rest sourced from reference TRBV7-8 and TRBJ1-2, is GAGVSQSPRYKVAKRGQDVALRCDPISGHVSLFWYQQALGQGPEFLTYFQNEAQLDKSGLPSDRFFAERPEGSVSTLKIQRTQQEDSAVYLCASSSGTYYGYTFGSGTRLTVV.

The rearrangement uses TRBV29-1 and TRBJ2-2; maybe TRBD1 (6 bases). Trimming removed 6 bases at V and 0 bases at J, with 11 bases between. The V gene's germline CDR1 is SQVTM and CDR2 ANQGSEA. The CDR3 sequence is 14 residues long. DNA for the CDR3: TGCAGCGTCCACCAGGGGTCGAACACCGGGGAGCTGTTTTTT. Translation: CSVHQGSNTGELFF.

For the CDR3, the DNA is TGCGCCAGCAGCTTGGTCGGGGATGGGTCCGGGTCCCAGTACTTC. It encodes CASSLVGDGSGSQYF. This chain joins TRBV5-1 and TRBJ2-5; D might be TRBD2 (5 bases). Germline values: CDR1 SGHRS, CDR2 YFSETQ. The V gene lost 0 bases and the J gene lost 9 bases, with 18 bases spanning the gap. The CDR3 contains 15 residues.

The chain carries TRBV6-5 and TRBJ1-3, with 7 nucleotides matching TRBD1. Unmatched junction bases numbered 10, after V lost 8 bases and J lost 3 bases. The V gene's germline CDR1 is MNHEY and CDR2 SVGAGI. CDR3 size: 15 residues. CDR3 coding DNA: TGTGCCAGCGCTTTGCTCGCAGGGGGTGGAAACACCATATATTTT. Translated, it gives CASALLAGGGNTIYF.

The chain couples TRBV5-1 to TRBJ2-4, with a tentative D call TRBD2 (6 bases). The length of the CDR3 is 15 residues. The germline CDR1 and CDR2 sequences are SGHRS and YFSETQ. Trimming removed 4 bases at V and 5 bases at J, with 16 bases between. The CDR3 loop reads CASSADGGYQNIQYF. In DNA, the CDR3 is TGCGCCAGCAGCGCGGACGGGGGATACCAAAACATTCAGTACTTC.

This clone appeared a single time. The V and J genes are TRBV28 and TRBJ2-2; tentative D call: TRBD2 (6 bases). This CDR3 is 16 amino acids long. V was trimmed by 3 bases and J by 1 base, leaving 12 bases between them. Germline lookup yields CDR1 MDHEN and CDR2 SYDVKM. The CDR3 coding sequence is TGTGCCAGCAGTTTGCCGGGACTCCAGAACACCGGGGAGCTGTTTTTT. The encoded protein is CASSLPGLQNTGELFF. The full variable domain, in which reference TRBV28 and TRBJ2-2 provide the parts outside the CDR3, is DVKVTQSSRYLVKRTGEKVFLECVQDMDHENMFWYRQDPGLGLRLIYFSYDVKMKEKGDIPEGYSVSREKKERFSLILESASTNQTSMYLCASSLPGLQNTGELFFGEGSRLTVL.

J is TRBJ2-1 and V is TRBV7-9, with 8 bases that match TRBD2. The V segment lost 1 base and the J segment 7 bases; nucleotides outside the gene matches: 9. The length of the CDR3 is 16 residues. Germline V gene data show CDR1 as SEHNR and CDR2 as FQNEAQ (reference sequence). This CDR3 reads CASSLGSGNVNNEQFF. The CDR3 region has the DNA TGTGCCAGCAGCTTAGGTAGCGGGAACGTGAATAATGAGCAGTTCTTC. The whole variable domain, remainder taken from reference TRBV7-9 and TRBJ2-1, is DTGVSQNPRHKITKRGQNVTFRCDPISEHNRLYWYRQTLGQGPEFLTYFQNEAQLEKSRLLSDRFSAERPKGSFSTLEIQRTEQGDSAMYLCASSLGSGNVNNEQFFGPGTRLTVL.

This clone was found a few times. The chain is built from TRBV27 and TRBJ2-1, with D possibly matching TRBD2 (6 bases). Germline V gene lookup returns CDR1 MNHEY and CDR2 SMNVEV (reference sequence). The CDR3 spans 12 residues. CDR3 amino acids: CASGEVYNEQFF. CDR3 coding DNA: TGTGCTAGCGGAGAAGTTTACAATGAGCAGTTCTTC.

The J gene is TRBJ1-5, the V gene TRBV6-6; TRBD1 is a possible D gene (6 bases). V was cut by 2 bases and J by 3 bases, with 14 bases left in between. This CDR3 spans 16 amino acids. Germline assignment: CDR1 MNHNY and CDR2 SVGAGI (reference sequence). Written as DNA, the CDR3 is TGTGCCAGCAGTTACGGGCAGGGGTATCTCAATCAGCCCCAGCATTTT. Amino acids: CASSYGQGYLNQPQHF.

CDR3 in DNA: TGTGCCAGTAGTATTGCGGCTAGCGGAGCCGCCTACAATGAGCAGTTCTTC. It encodes CASSIAASGAAYNEQFF. The chain is built from TRBV19 and TRBJ2-1, with 7 positions matching TRBD2. CDR1 is LNHDA and CDR2 is SQIVND in the germline V gene (reference sequence). Germline trimming cut 3 bases from V and 2 bases from J; bases unmatched to any gene: 10. This CDR3 has 17 amino acids.

This chain joins TRBV5-1 and TRBJ2-2; 8 bases are a match to TRBD1. The CDR3 sequence is 16 residues long. CDR1 and CDR2 (germline): SGHRS, YFSETQ. The V and J ends lost 0 bases and 9 bases, in that order; junction bases with no gene match: 10. CDR3: CASSLDGQGAPRELFF. DNA of the CDR3: TGCGCCAGCAGCTTGGATGGGCAGGGGGCTCCCCGGGAGCTGTTTTTT.

The chain is built from TRBV6-1 and TRBJ2-7; 8 bases are shared with TRBD1. The junction had 5 bases not matched to a gene; V was cut back by 3 bases and J by 1 base. Germline CDR1 is MNHNS and CDR2 is SASEGT. The CDR3 is made up of 15 amino acids. The CDR3 here is CASSDGTGPSYEQYF. The CDR3 nucleotides read TGTGCCAGCAGTGACGGGACAGGTCCTTCCTACGAGCAGTACTTC.

A remark on this clone: Other DNA sequences of this sample code for an identical CDR3. CDR3 coding DNA: TGTGCCAGCAGCGTGGGGACAGGGGTTGGAAACACCATATATTTT. It codes for CASSVGTGVGNTIYF. The chain links TRBV9 to TRBJ1-3, with 10 bases matching TRBD1. V was clipped by 2 bases and J by 3 bases; unmatched bases: 2. CDR3 length: 15 amino acids. Germline CDR1 and CDR2: SGDLS and YYNGEE.